The 7 T cell receptor beta chains presented below share a single source sample, sequenced in a study of CD39 and CD103 CD8 tumor-infiltrating T cells. Repertoires were generated with immunoSEQ multiplex PCR, while TCRdb's copy carries only in-frame clones and drops some. The repertoire holds about 3,000 clones, 63% seen once, with about 25% in the top ten. Sequences were obtained from CD39- CD103- CD8+ T cells sorted from the tumor. Subset given: CD103-CD39- double-negative CD45RA- CD8 T cells. The receptors stem from a human donor with head and neck squamous cell carcinoma.

This clone was detected once. As DNA, the CDR3 is TGCAGCGTTGGAGGGGCAGCTTATTACAATGAGCAGTTCTTC. This translates into CSVGGAAYYNEQFF. This chain connects TRBV29-1 to TRBJ2-1; either TRBD1 or TRBD2 may fit D (5 bases each). The germline gives CDR1 SQVTM, CDR2 ANQGSEA. There are 14 residues in the CDR3. The ends were cut back, 4 bases at V and 4 bases at J, with 14 bases in the middle.

The rearrangement joins TRBV21-1 to TRBJ2-2; TRBD1, the D gene given by the table, was not confirmed from the DNA. TRBV21-1 is a pseudogene. The CDR3 has 16 amino acids. The CDR3 DNA follows: TGTGCCAGCAGCAAAGGAAGGGCGCAGGGTCCCGGGGAGCTGTTTTTT. This sequence encodes CASSKGRAQGPGELFF.

V usage is TRBV6-5 and J usage is TRBJ1-1; D not certain. The CDR3 runs to 16 residues. CDR1 is MNHEY, CDR2 SVGAGI, per germline. The germline V and J ends were trimmed by 0 bases and 3 bases, with 14 bases remaining between them. The CDR3 DNA reads TGTGCCAGCAGTTACTCGATCGGGCTTCAGGACACTGAAGCTTTCTTT. It translates to CASSYSIGLQDTEAFF.

V gene TRBV2 combines with J gene TRBJ2-1; weak D call: TRBD1 (6 bases). V lost 7 bases and J lost 5, with 9 bases in between. CDR1 and CDR2 (germline): SNHLY, FYNNEI. The length of the CDR3 is 12 residues. DNA of the CDR3: TGTGCCAGCATTGACAGGAACAATGAGCAGTTCTTC. Amino acids: CASIDRNNEQFF. Filled out from reference TRBV2 and TRBJ2-1, the complete variable domain reads EPEVTQTPSHQVTQMGQEVILRCVPISNHLYFYWYRQILGQKVEFLVSFYNNEISEKSEIFDDQFSVERPDGSNFTLKIRSTKLEDSAMYFCASIDRNNEQFFGPGTRLTVL.

This chain uses TRBV4-3 with TRBJ1-3; the D gene is possibly TRBD1 (6 bases). Trimming stripped 0 bases from V and 2 bases from J, with 11 bases between. The germline V gene encodes CDR1 LGHNA and CDR2 YSLEER. This CDR3 is built from 16 residues. CDR3 DNA sequence: TGCGCCAGCAGCCAAGATTACAGGGTGCCTGGAAACACCATATATTTT. Translation: CASSQDYRVPGNTIYF.

The chain employs TRBV4-3 and TRBJ2-3; 10 positions match TRBD1. Germline V gene lookup returns CDR1 LGHNA and CDR2 YSLEER. V shed 0 bases and J 6 bases; nucleotides not matched to a gene: 21. There are 21 residues in the CDR3. In nucleotides, the CDR3 is TGCGCCAGCAGCCAAGAGTTCGGGACAGGGGTTTTCAGAGGCCTTTTGGATACGCAGTATTTT. Encoded protein: CASSQEFGTGVFRGLLDTQYF.

This clone was seen only once. J is TRBJ1-3 and V is TRBV4-3; 7 bases are shared with TRBD1. There are 16 residues in the CDR3. V lost 0 bases, J lost 3 bases, and 5 bases stayed unmatched. Germline CDR1 is LGHNA and CDR2 is YSLEER. The CDR3 sequence: CASSQDATGSGNTIYF. The CDR3 DNA sequence: TGCGCCAGCAGCCAAGATGCGACAGGGAGTGGAAACACCATATATTTT.